This is a list of T cell receptor beta chains from one sample in a study of OX40 agonist ivuxolimab in advanced cancers. Some clones are missing from TCRdb's copy, which holds only in-frame ones; the method was immunoSEQ multiplex PCR. The sample includes tens of thousands of clones, about 85% of them seen just once. The sample here was CD4+ or CD8+ T cells sorted from blood, taken in a trial of the OX40 agonist ivuxolimab. The receptors here all came from an adult with an advanced solid tumor such as melanoma, head and neck, liver or kidney cancer. The CDR3 runs from the conserved cysteine through the conserved F or W. Each record gives: D gene, V gene, J gene, clone size, CDR3 DNA, CDR3 protein. The D gene is left open where the match is weak. Size values are once, few and many counts, or a class for expanded clones, and some rows have none.

NA	TRBV7-2	TRBJ2-1	NA	TGTGCCAGCAGCTTAGCCCCCCGGTATGAGCAGTTCTTC	CASSLAPRYEQFF
TRBD2	TRBV5-4	TRBJ2-1	NA	TGTGCCAGCAGCTTGTCGGGAGGGTACGAGCAGTTCTTC	CASSLSGGYEQFF
TRBD1	TRBV5-1	TRBJ2-3	NA	TGCGCCAGCAGCTTGGCCGGACAGGGAAGCACAGATACGCAGTATTTT	CASSLAGQGSTDTQYF
NA	TRBV11-1	TRBJ1-4	NA	TGTGCCAGCAGCGCGGGACGCCAAGGGACGGAACTGTTTTTT	CASSAGRQGTELFF
NA	TRBV5-1	TRBJ2-1	once	TGCGCCAGCAGCTTGCAAGCGGAGAGCTCCTACAATGAGCAGTTCTTC	CASSLQAESSYNEQFF
TRBD2	TRBV19	TRBJ2-7	NA	TGTGCCAGTAGCCGTAGCGGGGCCAATTCCTACGAGCAGTACTTC	CASSRSGANSYEQYF
NA	TRBV11-2	TRBJ1-5	NA	TGTGCCAGCAGCCGAGATACCAGGCGGGGTCAGCCCCAGCATTTT	CASSRDTRRGQPQHF
TRBD1	TRBV28	TRBJ2-7	NA	TGTGCCAGCACCGACAGGGGGCCCTACGAGCAGTACTTC	CASTDRGPYEQYF
NA	TRBV6-1	TRBJ1-1	NA	TGTGCCAGCAGTGAAGAGGGAGTGACTGAAGCTTTCTTT	CASSEEGVTEAFF
TRBD1	TRBV7-9	TRBJ2-2	few	TGTGCCAGCAGCCCCCAGACAGGGGACACCGGGGAGCTGTTTTTT	CASSPQTGDTGELFF
NA	TRBV5-1	TRBJ2-4	NA	TGCGCCAGCAGCTTGGGAGATTTAGTAAGCGGCAAAAACATTCAGTACTTC	CASSLGDLVSGKNIQYF
NA	TRBV5-1	TRBJ2-5	NA	TGCGCCAGCAGCTTGGGTGACGGATCACGAACCCAGTACTTC	CASSLGDGSRTQYF
TRBD1	TRBV4-1	TRBJ2-7	NA	TGCGCCAGCAGCCGGACCGGACAGGCTCACTCCTACGAGCAGTACTTT	CASSRTGQAHSYEQYF
TRBD1	TRBV15	TRBJ1-5	NA	TGTGCCACCAGCAGGGACAGGGGCGGATGGCCCCAGCATTTT	CATSRDRGGWPQHF
NA	TRBV4-1	TRBJ1-3	NA	TGCGCCAGCAGCCAAGATTTAGGGGAATACTCTGGAAACACCATATATTTT	CASSQDLGEYSGNTIYF
NA	TRBV10-1	TRBJ1-5	NA	TGCGCCAGCAGTGATGGAAATCAGCCCCAGCATTTT	CASSDGNQPQHF
NA	TRBV11-2	TRBJ1-5	NA	TGTGCCAGCAGCCCCCGACAGGATCAGCCCCAGCATTTT	CASSPRQDQPQHF
NA	TRBV5-1	TRBJ2-1	NA	TGCGCCAGCAAATGGGGATACGTCGTCAATGAGCAGTTCTTC	CASKWGYVVNEQFF
NA	TRBV10-3	TRBJ2-1	few	TGTGCCATCAGTGAGAAGGTGGGCCAGGGTACCAATGAGCAGTTCTTC	CAISEKVGQGTNEQFF
NA	TRBV7-9	TRBJ2-5	NA	TGTGCCAGCAGCTTAGTAGTGGGGAAAGAGACCCAGTACTTC	CASSLVVGKETQYF
TRBD2	TRBV7-9	TRBJ2-1	NA	TGTGCCAGCAGCCGACTAGCGGATGAGCAGTTCTTC	CASSRLADEQFF
NA	TRBV6-6	TRBJ1-1	NA	TGTGCCAGCACGGGACCTTCGAACACTGAAGCTTTCTTT	CASTGPSNTEAFF
NA	TRBV5-1	TRBJ2-5	NA	TGCGCCAGCAGCCTTAGGGGAGTCGCTTTAGAGCAGTACTTC	CASSLRGVALEQYF
NA	TRBV5-1	TRBJ1-1	NA	TGCGCCAGCAGCTTGGTTCAGGGGAACACTGAAGCTTTCTTT	CASSLVQGNTEAFF
NA	TRBV7-2	TRBJ1-5	NA	TGTGCCAGCAGCCAAGATATGGGCGGTCATCAGCCCCAGCATTTT	CASSQDMGGHQPQHF
TRBD2	TRBV19	TRBJ2-5	NA	TGTGCCAGTAGTATAGGGGGACTAGCGGGAGTTGGGGAGACCCAGTACTTC	CASSIGGLAGVGETQYF
TRBD1	TRBV10-3	TRBJ1-1	NA	TGTGCCATCAGTGAGTCGTTGACAGGGATGAACACTGAAGCTTTCTTT	CAISESLTGMNTEAFF